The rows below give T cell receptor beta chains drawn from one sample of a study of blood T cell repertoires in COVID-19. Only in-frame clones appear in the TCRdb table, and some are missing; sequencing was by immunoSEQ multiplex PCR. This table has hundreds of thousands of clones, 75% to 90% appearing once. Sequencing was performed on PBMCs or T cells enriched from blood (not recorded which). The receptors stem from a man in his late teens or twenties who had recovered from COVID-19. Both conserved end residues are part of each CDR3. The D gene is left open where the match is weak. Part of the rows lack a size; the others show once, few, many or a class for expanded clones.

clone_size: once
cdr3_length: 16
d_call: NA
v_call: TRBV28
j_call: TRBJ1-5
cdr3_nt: TGTGCCAGCAGTTCCCGGACAGTATTTAGCAATCAGCCCCAGCATTTT
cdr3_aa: CASSSRTVFSNQPQHF

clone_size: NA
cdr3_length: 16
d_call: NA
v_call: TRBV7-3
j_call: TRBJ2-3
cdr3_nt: TGTGCCAGCAGCCTCAGACAGGGAGGTAGCACAGATACGCAGTATTTT
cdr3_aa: CASSLRQGGSTDTQYF

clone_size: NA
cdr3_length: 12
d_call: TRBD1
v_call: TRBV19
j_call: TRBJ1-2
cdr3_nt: TGTGCCAGCAGAGACAGGGACTATGGCTACACCTTC
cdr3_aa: CASRDRDYGYTF

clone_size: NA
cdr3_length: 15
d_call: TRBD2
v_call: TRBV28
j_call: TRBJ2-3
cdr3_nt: TGTGCCAGCAAGGCTAGCGGGACGATTACAGATACGCAGTATTTT
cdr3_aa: CASKASGTITDTQYF

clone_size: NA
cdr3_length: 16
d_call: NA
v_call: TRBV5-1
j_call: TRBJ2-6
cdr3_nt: TGCGCCAGCAGCTTGGCCTCGGTCTCTGGGGCCAACGTCCTGACTTTC
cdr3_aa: CASSLASVSGANVLTF

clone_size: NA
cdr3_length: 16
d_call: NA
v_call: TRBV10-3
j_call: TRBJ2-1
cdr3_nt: TGTGCCATCAGTGATCCCGTGGGGGGCGGGAGTGATGAGCAGTTCTTC
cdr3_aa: CAISDPVGGGSDEQFF

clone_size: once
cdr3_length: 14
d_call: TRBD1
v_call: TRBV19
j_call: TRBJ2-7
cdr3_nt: TGTGCCACTCGCTCTAGGGACAGTCCCTACGAGCAGTACTTC
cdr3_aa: CATRSRDSPYEQYF

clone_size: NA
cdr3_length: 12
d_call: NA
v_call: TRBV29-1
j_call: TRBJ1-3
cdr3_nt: TGCAGCGTTGTTCGGTCTGGAAACACCATATATTTT
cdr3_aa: CSVVRSGNTIYF

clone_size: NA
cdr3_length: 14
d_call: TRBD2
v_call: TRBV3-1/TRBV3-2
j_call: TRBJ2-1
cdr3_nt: TGTGCCAGCAGCTCCTTTAGCGGGGGGGTTGAGCAGTTCTTC
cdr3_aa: CASSSFSGGVEQFF

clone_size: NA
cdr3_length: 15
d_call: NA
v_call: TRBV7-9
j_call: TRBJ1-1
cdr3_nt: TGTGCCAGCAGCTTAAGGACAGACTATAGTCCTGAAGCTTTCTTT
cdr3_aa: CASSLRTDYSPEAFF

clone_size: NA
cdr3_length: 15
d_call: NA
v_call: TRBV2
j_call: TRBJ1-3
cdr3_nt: TGTGCCAGCAGCCGGGACACACGCTCTGGAAACACCATATATTTT
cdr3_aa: CASSRDTRSGNTIYF

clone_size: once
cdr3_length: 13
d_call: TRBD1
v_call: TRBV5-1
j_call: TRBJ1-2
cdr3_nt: TGCGCCAGCAGCTTCGGGACAGACTATGGCTACACCTTC
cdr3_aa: CASSFGTDYGYTF

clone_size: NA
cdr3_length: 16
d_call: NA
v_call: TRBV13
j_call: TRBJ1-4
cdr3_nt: TGTGCCAGCAGCACGAGCACAGGGTCACATAATGAAAAACTGTTTTTT
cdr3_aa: CASSTSTGSHNEKLFF

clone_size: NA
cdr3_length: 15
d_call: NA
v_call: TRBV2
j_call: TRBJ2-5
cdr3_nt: TGTGCCAGCAGTGAAGAAGGCGGCCCTCCAGAGACCCAGTACTTC
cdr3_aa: CASSEEGGPPETQYF

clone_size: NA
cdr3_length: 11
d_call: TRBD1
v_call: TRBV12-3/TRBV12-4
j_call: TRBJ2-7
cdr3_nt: TGTGCCAGCAGTGACAGGGGCGAGCAGTACTTC
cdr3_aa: CASSDRGEQYF

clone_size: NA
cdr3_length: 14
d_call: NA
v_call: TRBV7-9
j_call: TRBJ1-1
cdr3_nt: TGTGCCAGCAGCCCGAGCGGGGGGCGCACTGAAGCTTTCTTT
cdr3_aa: CASSPSGGRTEAFF

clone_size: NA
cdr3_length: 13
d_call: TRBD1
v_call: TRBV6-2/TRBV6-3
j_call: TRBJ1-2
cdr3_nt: TGTGCCAGCAGTGCCGACAGGGTGGCTGGCTACACCTTC
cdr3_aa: CASSADRVAGYTF

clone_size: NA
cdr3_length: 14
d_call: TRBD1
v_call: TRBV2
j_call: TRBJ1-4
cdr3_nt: TGTGCCAGCACCGACAGGGGGGGGAATGAAAAACTGTTTTTT
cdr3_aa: CASTDRGGNEKLFF

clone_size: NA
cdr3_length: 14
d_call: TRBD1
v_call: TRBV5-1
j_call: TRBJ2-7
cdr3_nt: TGCGCCAGCAGCCGGTGGGACAGGGGAAGCGAGCAGTACTTC
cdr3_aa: CASSRWDRGSEQYF

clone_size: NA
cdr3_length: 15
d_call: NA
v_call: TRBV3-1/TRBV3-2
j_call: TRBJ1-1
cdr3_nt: TGTGCCAGCAGTGGCGGCGGACAGTTGAACACTGAAGCTTTCTTT
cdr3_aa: CASSGGGQLNTEAFF

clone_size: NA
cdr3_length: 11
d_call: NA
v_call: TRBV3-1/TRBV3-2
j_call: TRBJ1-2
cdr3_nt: TGTGCCAGCAGCTCCGACAAGAGCTACACCTTC
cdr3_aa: CASSSDKSYTF

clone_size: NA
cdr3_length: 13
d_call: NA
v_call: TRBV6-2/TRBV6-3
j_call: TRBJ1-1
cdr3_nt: TGTGCCAGCAGTTACTCGTCATCAGCGGAAACTTTCTTT
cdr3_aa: CASSYSSSAETFF

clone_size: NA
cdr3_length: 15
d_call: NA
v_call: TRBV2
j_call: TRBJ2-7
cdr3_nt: TGTGCCAGCAGTGAAATGATTGCGGGGTCCTACGAGCAGTACTTC
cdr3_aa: CASSEMIAGSYEQYF

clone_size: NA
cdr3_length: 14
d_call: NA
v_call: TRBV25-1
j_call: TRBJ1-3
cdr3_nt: TGTGCCAGCAGTCGTGGGGAGGAGGGAAACACCATATATTTT
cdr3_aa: CASSRGEEGNTIYF

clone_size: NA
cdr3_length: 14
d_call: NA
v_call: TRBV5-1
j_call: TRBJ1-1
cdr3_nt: TGCGCCAGCAGCGATCCCTCGGGAGGTACTGAAGCTTTCTTT
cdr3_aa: CASSDPSGGTEAFF

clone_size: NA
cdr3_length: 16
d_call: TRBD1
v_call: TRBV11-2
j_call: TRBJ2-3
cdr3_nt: TGTGCCAGCAGCTCCCGGGACAGGGTTAGCACAGATACGCAGTATTTT
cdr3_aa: CASSSRDRVSTDTQYF

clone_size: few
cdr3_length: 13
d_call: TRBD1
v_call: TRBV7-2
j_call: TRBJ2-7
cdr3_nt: TGTGCCAGCAGCTTGACAGGGTTGACGGAGCAGTACTTC
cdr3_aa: CASSLTGLTEQYF

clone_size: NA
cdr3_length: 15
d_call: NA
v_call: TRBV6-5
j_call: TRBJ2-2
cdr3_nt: TGTGCCAGCAGACTGGGCGCAACGAACACCGGGGAGCTGTTTTTT
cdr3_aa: CASRLGATNTGELFF

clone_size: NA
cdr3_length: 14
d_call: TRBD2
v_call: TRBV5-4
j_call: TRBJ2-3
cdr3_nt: TGTGCCAGCAGATTGACTAGCGGGGCAGATACGCAGTATTTT
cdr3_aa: CASRLTSGADTQYF

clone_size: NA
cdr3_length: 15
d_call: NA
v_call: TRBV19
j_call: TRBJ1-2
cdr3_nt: TGTGCCAGTAGGTCCCCCCAGGATCTCTACTATGGCTACACCTTC
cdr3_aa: CASRSPQDLYYGYTF

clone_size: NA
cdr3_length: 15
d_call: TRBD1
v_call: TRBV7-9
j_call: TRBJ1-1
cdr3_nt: TGTGCCAGCAGCTCCGCAAACAGGGGGCTTACTGAAGCTTTCTTT
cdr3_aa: CASSSANRGLTEAFF

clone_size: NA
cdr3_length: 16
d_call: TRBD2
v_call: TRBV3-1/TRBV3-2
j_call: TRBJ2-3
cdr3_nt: TGTGCCAGCAGCCAGGGAGCGGGGGGGCCCACAGATACGCAGTATTTT
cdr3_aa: CASSQGAGGPTDTQYF

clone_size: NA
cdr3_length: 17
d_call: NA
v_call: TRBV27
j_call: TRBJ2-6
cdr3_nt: TGTGCCAGCAGTTTAAGGTCGGCAGGCTCTGGGGCCAACGTCCTGACTTTC
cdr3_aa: CASSLRSAGSGANVLTF

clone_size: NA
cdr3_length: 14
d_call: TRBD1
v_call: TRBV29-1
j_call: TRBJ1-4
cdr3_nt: TGCAGCGTCGGCAGGGGGCACGGTAATGAAAAACTGTTTTTT
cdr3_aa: CSVGRGHGNEKLFF

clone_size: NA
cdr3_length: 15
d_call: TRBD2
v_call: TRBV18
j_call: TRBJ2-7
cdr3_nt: TGTGCCAGCTCACCAGCGGGAGCGTTCTCCTCCGAGCAGTACTTC
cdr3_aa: CASSPAGAFSSEQYF

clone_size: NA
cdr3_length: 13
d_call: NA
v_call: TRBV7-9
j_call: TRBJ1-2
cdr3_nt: TGTGCCAGCAGCTTAGATCAGGGTTATGGCTACACCTTC
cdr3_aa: CASSLDQGYGYTF

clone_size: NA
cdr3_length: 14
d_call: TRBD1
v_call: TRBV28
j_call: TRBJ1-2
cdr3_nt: TGTGCCAGCAGTAACCCGACAGGGTTCTATGGCTACACCTTC
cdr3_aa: CASSNPTGFYGYTF